Listed below are T cell receptor beta chains from one sample, sequenced in a study of cytomegalovirus exposure and HLA in healthy donors. Libraries were prepared by immunoSEQ multiplex PCR; TCRdb keeps only in-frame clonotypes and omits some of them. The table has some 200,000 clones, 75% to 85% seen once. The source material was PBMCs. The receptors were sampled from a girl aged 5-17 years in good health and CMV-seropositive. Each CDR3 is given with its conserved first and last residue. Fields, in order: J gene, clone size, V gene, D gene, CDR3 protein, CDR3 DNA. D genes are given only for firm matches. Some rows mark clone size as missing; the rest say once, few, many or name a class of expanded clone.

TRBJ1-4,NA,TRBV6-1,NA,CASSERITGDEKLFF,TGTGCCAGCAGTGAAAGGATCACAGGAGATGAAAAACTGTTTTTT
TRBJ2-3,NA,TRBV7-2,NA,CASSSLAGSTDTQYF,TGTGCCAGCAGCTCTCTCGCGGGTTCCACAGATACGCAGTATTTT
TRBJ2-2,NA,TRBV2,NA,CASQNEGPGTGELFF,TGTGCCAGCCAGAATGAGGGTCCGGGGACCGGGGAGCTGTTTTTT
TRBJ2-7,NA,TRBV5-4,NA,CASSFGSSYEQYF,TGTGCCAGCAGTTTCGGGTCCTCCTACGAGCAGTACTTC
TRBJ1-4,NA,TRBV27,TRBD1,CASSLSFHRGLPGEKLFF,TGTGCCAGCAGTTTATCATTTCACAGGGGCCTGCCGGGGGAAAAACTGTTTTTT
TRBJ2-3,NA,TRBV11-2,TRBD2,CASSLGLAGRTQYF,TGTGCCAGCAGCTTAGGACTAGCGGGGAGGACGCAGTATTTT
TRBJ2-5,NA,TRBV2,NA,CASSEAPGAETQYF,TGTGCCAGCAGTGAAGCCCCAGGGGCGGAGACCCAGTACTTC
TRBJ2-2,NA,TRBV30,NA,CAWSPGRAGELFF,TGTGCCTGGAGTCCTGGGAGAGCTGGGGAGCTGTTTTTT
TRBJ2-5,few,TRBV9,TRBD2,CASSATSGGTSRVSETQYF,TGTGCCAGCAGCGCGACTAGCGGGGGGACCAGCCGGGTATCAGAGACCCAGTACTTC
TRBJ2-3,NA,TRBV11-3,TRBD2,CASSLGRGGTTDTQYF,TGTGCCAGCAGCTTAGGCCGGGGAGGGACCACAGATACGCAGTATTTT
TRBJ2-1,NA,TRBV7-9,NA,CASSLGRGRYNEQFF,TGTGCCAGCAGCTTAGGGCGGGGTCGGTACAATGAGCAGTTCTTC
TRBJ1-5,NA,TRBV27,TRBD1,CASSPRGQGLNQPQHF,TGTGCCAGCAGCCCCCGTGGACAGGGTCTTAATCAGCCCCAGCATTTT
TRBJ2-1,once,TRBV15,NA,CATSRADSRDEQFF,TGTGCCACCAGCAGAGCTGACAGCCGCGATGAGCAGTTCTTC
TRBJ2-7,once,TRBV5-1,TRBD1,CASNKTPGTGYEQYF,TGCGCCAGCAACAAGACCCCCGGGACAGGCTACGAGCAGTACTTC
TRBJ2-7,NA,TRBV10-3,TRBD2,CAISGGLAGHYEQYF,TGTGCCATCAGTGGGGGACTAGCGGGGCACTACGAGCAGTACTTC
TRBJ2-2,NA,TRBV19,NA,CASSIGPVNTGELFF,TGTGCCAGTAGTATAGGGCCAGTTAACACCGGGGAGCTGTTTTTT
TRBJ2-3,NA,TRBV4-1,NA,CASSLDSLGGAITDTQYF,TGCGCCAGCAGCTTGGATAGCCTGGGGGGGGCCATTACAGATACGCAGTATTTT